The present entry profiles one T cell receptor beta chain with its context. Antigen: not known. This specimen belongs to a study of long-term antiretroviral therapy in people with HIV. With survey level as its setting, the immunoSEQ assay was v3.0. Assay used: immunoSEQ multiplex PCR; TCRdb lists only in-frame clones, some missing. The sample records 35,000 to 55,000 clones, 90% to 95% being singletons. Among participants with HIV, every one received treatment in the United States. After removal of 5 bases from V and 9 bases from J, the junction contained 8 bases not matched to a gene. The germline V gene has CDR1 MNHEY and CDR2 SMNVEV (reference sequence). CDR3 length equals 14 residues. Study observations and caveats: Dominance of pre-ART expanded clones persisted, fluctuating and often declining after ART.

The source material was unsorted PBMCs, sampled 3.7 years after starting antiretroviral therapy. V and J are TRBV27 and TRBJ2-1; the match to TRBD2 covers 9 bases. This TCR derives from a woman in her forties or fifties with HIV. The CDR3: CASSIAGGPFEQFF. In nucleotides, the CDR3 is TGTGCCAGCAGTATTGCGGGGGGGCCCTTTGAGCAGTTCTTC.